A single sample is the source of the 7 T cell receptor beta chains below, sequenced in a study of identical twins. TCRdb ran MiXCR on the 5' RACE reads and lists one entry per CDR3 protein. In the table there are some 710,000 distinct CDR3 sequences, less than 7% of which are singletons. The sequenced material came from naive T cells sorted from blood. These receptors were taken from a man in his late teens or twenties in good health.

This clonotype was seen ten or more times. V usage is TRBV7-2 and J usage is TRBJ2-3, with 7 nucleotides matching TRBD2. After removal of 1 base from V and 1 base from J, the junction contained 8 bases not matched to a gene. This CDR3 is built from 17 residues. Germline V gene data show CDR1 as SGHTA and CDR2 as FQGNSA. The CDR3 DNA follows: TGTGCCAGCAGCTTAGACGGGAGGCGGTATGGCACAGATACGCAGTATTTT. Translated: CASSLDGRRYGTDTQYF.

This clonotype showed up many times. The V call is TRBV6-5, the J call TRBJ2-1, with 10 bases matching TRBD2. The CDR3 sequence is 15 residues long. Germline CDR1 MNHEY, CDR2 SVGAGI. V trimming: 4 bases; J trimming: 2 bases; junction bases outside the gene matches: 2. CDR3 amino acids: CASSWLAGAYNEQFF. The CDR3 DNA reads TGTGCCAGCAGTTGGCTAGCGGGGGCCTACAATGAGCAGTTCTTC.

At least ten counts were recorded for this clonotype. The V call is TRBV28, the J call TRBJ2-3, with TRBD2 matching 14 bases. CDR3 length: 17 residues. Per the germline V gene, CDR1 is MDHEN and CDR2 is SYDVKM. The junction had 8 bases not matched to a gene; V was cut back by 6 bases and J by 3 bases. CDR3 protein: CASRWGLAGVGTDTQYF. Written as DNA, the CDR3 is TGTGCCAGCAGGTGGGGACTAGCGGGAGTTGGAACAGATACGCAGTATTTT.

The V and J genes are TRBV12-3 or TRBV12-4 and TRBJ1-1; D is possibly TRBD1 (6 bases). The V end lost 6 bases, the J end lost 7 bases, and 15 bases lay between the germline ends. The CDR3 consists of 13 residues. The CDR3 nucleotides are TGTGCCAGCAGGCTTACGTCGGACAGTGAAGCTTTCTTT. Residues: CASRLTSDSEAFF.

CDR3 bases: TGTGCCAGCACCGGGACTAGTCGAGTTGAGCAGTTCTTC. This codes for CASTGTSRVEQFF. The chain is built from TRBV6-6 and TRBJ2-1, with 8 bases lining up with TRBD2. Germline V gene sequence: CDR1 MNHNY, CDR2 SVGAGI (reference sequence). The trim removed 7 bases at V and 9 bases at J, leaving 8 bases unmatched. This CDR3 region has 13 residues.

This clonotype appeared many times. The J gene is TRBJ2-2, the V gene TRBV29-1; D is possibly TRBD1 (5 bases). This CDR3 has 12 amino acids. Trimming removed 3 bases at V and 4 bases at J, with 6 bases between. Germline-derived CDR1 and CDR2 are SQVTM and ANQGSEA. The CDR3 DNA follows: TGCAGCGTTGAGCAGGGCACCGGGGAGCTGTTTTTT. This sequence encodes CSVEQGTGELFF.

Ten or more counts support this clonotype. The rearrangement links TRBV5-1 to TRBJ2-2, with TRBD1 as a possible D gene (6 bases). V shed 4 bases and J shed 6 bases, with 10 bases lying between them. CDR1 SGHRS and CDR2 YFSETQ come from the germline V gene. The CDR3 consists of 13 residues. CDR3 nucleotides: TGCGCCAGCAGCCAGGACAGCCCCGGGGAGCTGTTTTTT. It codes for CASSQDSPGELFF.